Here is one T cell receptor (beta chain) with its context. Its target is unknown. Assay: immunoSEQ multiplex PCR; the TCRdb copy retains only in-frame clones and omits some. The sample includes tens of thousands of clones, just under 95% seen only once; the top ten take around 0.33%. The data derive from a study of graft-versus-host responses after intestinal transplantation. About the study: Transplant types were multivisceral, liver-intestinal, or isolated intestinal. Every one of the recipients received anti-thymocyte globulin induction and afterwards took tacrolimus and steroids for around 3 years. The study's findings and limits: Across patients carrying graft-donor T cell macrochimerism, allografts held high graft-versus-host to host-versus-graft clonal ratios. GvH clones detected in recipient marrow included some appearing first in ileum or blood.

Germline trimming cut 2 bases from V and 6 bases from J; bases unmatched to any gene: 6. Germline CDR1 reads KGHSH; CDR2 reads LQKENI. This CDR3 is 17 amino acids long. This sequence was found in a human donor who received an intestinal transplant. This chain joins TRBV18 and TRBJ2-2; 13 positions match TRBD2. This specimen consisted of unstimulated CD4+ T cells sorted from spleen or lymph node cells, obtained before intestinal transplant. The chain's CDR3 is CASSPFGLAGVAGELFF. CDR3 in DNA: TGTGCCAGCTCACCATTCGGACTAGCGGGAGTAGCCGGGGAGCTGTTTTTT.